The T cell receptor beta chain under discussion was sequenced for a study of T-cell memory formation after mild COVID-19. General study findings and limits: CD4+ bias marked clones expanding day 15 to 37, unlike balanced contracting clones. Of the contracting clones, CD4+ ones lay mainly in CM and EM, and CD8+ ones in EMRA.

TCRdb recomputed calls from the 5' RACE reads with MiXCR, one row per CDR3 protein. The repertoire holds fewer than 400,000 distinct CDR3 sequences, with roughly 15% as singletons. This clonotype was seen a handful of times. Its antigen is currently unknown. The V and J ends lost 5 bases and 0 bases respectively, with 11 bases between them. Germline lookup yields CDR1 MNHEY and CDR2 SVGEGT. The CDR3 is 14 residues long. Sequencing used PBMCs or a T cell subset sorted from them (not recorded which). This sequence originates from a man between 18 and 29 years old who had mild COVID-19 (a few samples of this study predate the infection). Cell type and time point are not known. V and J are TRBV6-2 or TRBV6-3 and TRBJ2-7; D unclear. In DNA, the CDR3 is TGTGCCAGCAGTGAACCCGGGTCCTCCTACGAGCAGTACTTC. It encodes CASSEPGSSYEQYF.